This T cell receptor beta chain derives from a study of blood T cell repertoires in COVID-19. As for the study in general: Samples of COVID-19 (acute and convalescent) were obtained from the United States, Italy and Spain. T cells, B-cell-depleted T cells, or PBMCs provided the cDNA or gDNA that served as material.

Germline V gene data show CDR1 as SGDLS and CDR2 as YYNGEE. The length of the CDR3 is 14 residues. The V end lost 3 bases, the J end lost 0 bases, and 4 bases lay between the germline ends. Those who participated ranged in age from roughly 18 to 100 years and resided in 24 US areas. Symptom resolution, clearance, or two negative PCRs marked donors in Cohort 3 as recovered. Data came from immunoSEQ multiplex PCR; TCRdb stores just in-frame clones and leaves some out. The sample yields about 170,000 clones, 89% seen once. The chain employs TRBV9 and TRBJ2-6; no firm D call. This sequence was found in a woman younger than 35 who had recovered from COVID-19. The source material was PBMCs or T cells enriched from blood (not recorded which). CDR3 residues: CASSAYSGANVLTF. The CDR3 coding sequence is TGTGCCAGCAGCGCGTACTCTGGGGCCAACGTCCTGACTTTC.